A single sample is the source of the 15 T cell receptor beta chains below, sequenced in a study of blood T cell repertoires in COVID-19. Some clones are missing from TCRdb's copy, which holds only in-frame ones; the method was immunoSEQ multiplex PCR. This table holds under 75,000 clones, around four fifths found once. Sample: peripheral blood. The receptor set was obtained from a human donor in a cohort sampled during active COVID-19.

The rearrangement links TRBV19 to TRBJ2-5; D is uncertain. Trimming took off 2 bases at V and 3 bases at J, with 7 bases between the two ends. Per the germline V gene, CDR1 is LNHDA and CDR2 is SQIVND (reference sequence). CDR3 length: 13 amino acids. DNA of the CDR3: TGTGCCAGTAGTATAATGCGAGAAGAGACCCAGTACTTC. Its translation: CASSIMREETQYF.

The CDR3 sequence is CASSPSGAGEQYF. The CDR3 nucleotides are TGTGCCAGCTCACCATCCGGGGCGGGGGAGCAGTACTTC. This chain links TRBV18 with TRBJ2-7; D is perhaps TRBD2 (6 bases). CDR1 KGHSH and CDR2 LQKENI come from the germline V gene. The CDR3 length is 13 residues. V dropped 2 bases and J dropped 7 bases, with 12 bases sitting between them.

This sequence joins TRBV7-8 and TRBJ2-2; D is unclear. Germline lookup yields CDR1 SGHVS and CDR2 FQNEAQ. Trimming took off 5 bases at V and 6 bases at J, with 10 bases between the two ends. This CDR3 has 13 residues. This CDR3 reads CASSRGGPGELFF. CDR3 bases: TGTGCCAGCAGCCGTGGTGGCCCCGGGGAGCTGTTTTTT.

This clone was seen just once. The gene calls are TRBV9 and TRBJ2-1; TRBD2 might be the D (6 bases). CDR1 SGDLS and CDR2 YYNGEE come from the germline V gene. This CDR3 comprises 13 residues. V gave up 4 bases and J gave up 9 bases, with 14 bases separating them. CDR3 nucleotides: TGTGCCAGCAGCCCCGTTTTCGGGAGTGAGCAGTTCTTC. This sequence encodes CASSPVFGSEQFF.

The gene calls are TRBV27 and TRBJ1-2; D is perhaps TRBD1 (6 bases). Germline V gene lookup returns CDR1 MNHEY and CDR2 SMNVEV (reference sequence). The V end was cut by 8 bases, the J end by 0 bases, with 16 bases between. CDR3 size: 15 residues. CDR3 DNA: TGTGCCAGCCAGGGCAGGGGTGGCTCTAACTATGGCTACACCTTC. Translated: CASQGRGGSNYGYTF.

The chain couples TRBV5-1 to TRBJ2-1, with TRBD2 matching over 11 bases. Germline V gene lookup returns CDR1 SGHRS and CDR2 YFSETQ. The junction had 7 bases not matched to a gene; V was cut back by 4 bases and J by 7 bases. The CDR3 runs 15 residues. For the CDR3, the DNA is TGCGCCAGCAGCCCCCTACTAGCGGGAGTTAATGAGCAGTTCTTC. Protein product: CASSPLLAGVNEQFF.

The chain joins TRBV5-4 to TRBJ2-1; D gene uncertain. V was trimmed by 0 bases and J by 2 bases, leaving 3 bases between them. Germline V lookup: CDR1 SGHNT, CDR2 YYREEE (reference sequence). The CDR3 spans 13 residues. CDR3: CASSLDTYNEQFF. The DNA of the CDR3 is TGTGCCAGCAGCTTGGACACCTACAATGAGCAGTTCTTC.

The rearrangement uses TRBV27 and TRBJ2-3; tentative D call: TRBD2 (6 bases). V was cut by 6 bases and J by 2 bases, with 18 bases left in between. This CDR3 has 16 residues. The germline V gene encodes CDR1 MNHEY and CDR2 SMNVEV (reference sequence). The CDR3 coding sequence is TGTGCCAGCAGCCGGGGGTTCGGTGGCCTCACAGATACGCAGTATTTT. This encodes CASSRGFGGLTDTQYF.

The table lists this clone with a few counts. V is TRBV5-1 and J is TRBJ1-1; weak D call: TRBD1 (6 bases). V was shortened by 4 bases and J by 3 bases, with 13 bases between the two germline ends. CDR3 length: 14 amino acids. CDR1 and CDR2 from the germline V gene are SGHRS and YFSETQ. The CDR3 loop is CASSPFPGDTEAFF. The CDR3 bases are TGCGCCAGCAGCCCTTTCCCAGGGGACACTGAAGCTTTCTTT.

This clone was counted only a few times. This chain joins TRBV6-5 and TRBJ1-1; a possible D gene is TRBD1 (5 bases). Germline-derived CDR1 and CDR2 are MNHEY and SVGAGI. The CDR3 has 12 amino acids. Trimming removed 6 bases at V and 0 bases at J, with 5 bases between. The CDR3 DNA sequence: TGTGCCAGCAGCAGGGTGAACACTGAAGCTTTCTTT. Translating it yields CASSRVNTEAFF.

The genes are TRBV5-8 and TRBJ1-1, with unresolved D. The V end lost 4 bases, the J end lost 5 bases, and 15 bases lay between the germline ends. Germline values: CDR1 SGHTS, CDR2 YDEGEE. The CDR3 has 14 amino acids. CDR3 amino acids: CASSLYHASTEAFF. CDR3 sequence (DNA): TGTGCCAGCAGCCTGTACCATGCGAGTACTGAAGCTTTCTTT.

The CDR3 sequence: CASKLWGDEQYF. CDR3 sequence (DNA): TGTGCCAGCAAACTGTGGGGGGACGAGCAGTACTTC. The gene calls are TRBV21-1 and TRBJ2-7; no DNA check was done on the table's D call, TRBD2. TRBV21-1 is a recognized pseudogene. The CDR3 is made up of 12 amino acids.

This clone came up a few times. V and J are TRBV3-1 (or the pseudogene TRBV3-2) and TRBJ2-1; TRBD1 agrees at 7 bases. Germline V gene sequence: CDR1 LGHDT, CDR2 YNNKEL (reference sequence). This CDR3 region has 15 residues. Unmatched junction bases numbered 11, after V lost 6 bases and J lost 6 bases. CDR3 sequence: CASRDGTVETNEQFF. The CDR3 coding sequence is TGTGCCAGCAGGGACGGGACAGTAGAGACCAATGAGCAGTTCTTC.

This clone was seen a few times. The chain is built from TRBV5-6 and TRBJ1-2, with D possibly matching TRBD1 (5 bases). The V gene's germline CDR1 is SGHDT and CDR2 YYEEEE. This CDR3 is 15 amino acids long. Trimming removed 4 bases at V and 2 bases at J, with 15 bases between. The DNA of the CDR3 is TGTGCCAGCAGCCCTGGGGGGACGGGGAACTATGGCTACACCTTC. Translated: CASSPGGTGNYGYTF.

Note on this clone: At one boundary the junction diverges from the germline segment, which might be a read error. This chain links TRBV5-6 with TRBJ2-7; possibly TRBD1 for D (6 bases). This CDR3 comprises 13 residues. Per germline, CDR1 SGHDT and CDR2 YYEEEE. Here the CDR3 DNA reads TGTGCCAGCAGCTGGACATCACAGGGAACAGGTCGCTTC. Protein sequence: CASSWTSQGTGRF. Combining the CDR3 with reference TRBV5-6 and TRBJ2-7 gives the whole variable domain DAGVTQSPTHLIKTRGQQVTLRCSPKSGHDTVSWYQQALGQGPQFIFQYYEEEERQRGNFPDRFSGHQFPNYSSELNVNALLLGDSALYLCASSWTSQGTGRFGPGTRLTVT.